These 15 T cell receptor beta chains were all obtained from the same sample, sequenced in a study of blood T cell repertoires in COVID-19. Generated by immunoSEQ multiplex PCR, the TCRdb table keeps only in-frame clones and is missing some. The sample records 81,000 or so clones, over 75% being singletons. The sample comprised peripheral blood. The receptors originated from a human donor in a cohort sampled during active COVID-19.

The chain uses TRBV4-1 and TRBJ2-3; tentative D call: TRBD2 (5 bases). With 3 bases removed from V and 2 bases from J, the gap between germline ends came to 18 bases. The CDR3 has 17 residues. Germline V gene sequence: CDR1 MGHRA, CDR2 YSYEKL. This chain's CDR3 is CASSHEGFPPVTDTQYF. As DNA, the CDR3 is TGCGCCAGCAGCCATGAGGGCTTCCCCCCCGTCACAGATACGCAGTATTTT.

J is TRBJ1-1 and V is TRBV5-4; D uncertain. The CDR3 contains 11 residues. Germline CDR1 reads SGHNT; CDR2 reads YYREEE (reference sequence). Trimming shortened V by 4 bases and J by 8 bases, and 9 bases separated the two germline ends. This CDR3 reads CASSLRGEAFF. DNA of the CDR3: TGTGCCAGCAGCCTCCGAGGCGAAGCTTTCTTT.

The V and J genes are TRBV4-3 and TRBJ2-7, with TRBD1 matching 8 bases. From germline, CDR1 is LGHNA and CDR2 YSLEER. Trimming at V came to 3 bases and at J to 7 bases, leaving 11 bases not matched to a gene. The CDR3 is 15 residues long. The CDR3 region is CASSQYTDRAWEQYF. In nucleotides, the CDR3 is TGCGCCAGCAGCCAGTACACGGACAGGGCCTGGGAGCAGTACTTC.

This chain connects TRBV29-1 to TRBJ2-1; TRBD2 matches at 9 bases. Germline CDR1 and CDR2: SQVTM and ANQGSEA. The V segment lost 5 bases and the J segment 6 bases; nucleotides outside the gene matches: 8. The CDR3 sequence is 14 residues long. In DNA, the CDR3 is TGCAGCGTTCGAGCGGGGGGCTGGACCAATGAGCAGTTCTTC. Residues: CSVRAGGWTNEQFF.

The chain links TRBV27 to TRBJ2-5; 9 bases are shared with TRBD2. The CDR3 spans 13 residues. Germline V gene data show CDR1 as MNHEY and CDR2 as SMNVEV (reference sequence). Trimming removed 8 bases from V and 5 bases from J; junction bases left unmatched: 6. CDR3 loop: CASSSGLAETQYF. Written as DNA, the CDR3 is TGTGCCAGCTCCTCAGGACTAGCGGAGACCCAGTACTTC.

This chain connects TRBV10-1 to TRBJ2-3, with D hard to call. Per the germline V gene, CDR1 is WNHNN and CDR2 is SYGVQD (reference sequence). This CDR3 is 13 amino acids long. V lost 0 bases, J lost 7 bases, and 8 bases lay in between. The CDR3: CASSESGFNTQYF. The CDR3 bases are TGCGCCAGCAGTGAGTCGGGCTTTAATACGCAGTATTTT.

The chain carries TRBV6-2 or TRBV6-3 and TRBJ2-4; no definite D call. Germline lookup yields CDR1 MNHEY and CDR2 SVGEGT. This CDR3 contains 12 residues. V lost 8 bases to trimming and J lost 9 bases, with 14 bases between them. In DNA form, the CDR3 reads TGTGCCAGCCGTTCAATAAACGGCATTCAGTACTTC. Translation gives CASRSINGIQYF.

The chain is built from TRBV5-6 and TRBJ2-3; perhaps TRBD2 as D (5 bases). Per the germline V gene, CDR1 is SGHDT and CDR2 is YYEEEE. The CDR3 runs 16 residues. Trimming shortened V by 0 bases and J by 0 bases, and 11 bases separated the two germline ends. CDR3 bases: TGTGCCAGCAGCTTGGTGGCTAGCACCAGCACAGATACGCAGTATTTT. Translated: CASSLVASTSTDTQYF. Using reference TRBV5-6 and TRBJ2-3 for the parts outside the CDR3, the full variable domain is DAGVTQSPTHLIKTRGQQVTLRCSPKSGHDTVSWYQQALGQGPQFIFQYYEEEERQRGNFPDRFSGHQFPNYSSELNVNALLLGDSALYLCASSLVASTSTDTQYFGPGTRLTVL.

This clone has a handful of counts. J is TRBJ2-7 and V is TRBV5-6; the D is unclear. From germline, CDR1 is SGHDT and CDR2 YYEEEE. CDR3 size: 12 residues. V lost 0 bases and J lost 6, with 7 bases in between. The CDR3 DNA reads as TGTGCCAGCAGCTTGGTTGGCCGCGAGCAGTACTTC. It translates to CASSLVGREQYF.

The genes are TRBV7-3 and TRBJ2-3; TRBD2 matches at 12 bases. Germline V lookup: CDR1 SGHTA, CDR2 FQGTGA. V gave up 1 base and J gave up 7 bases; unmatched junction bases: 9. This CDR3 spans 17 amino acids. CDR3 DNA sequence: TGTGCCAGCAGCTTAAGTCCCCTAGCGGGGGGGCGAAATACGCAGTATTTT. Amino acid sequence: CASSLSPLAGGRNTQYF.

This sequence joins TRBV6-2 or TRBV6-3 and TRBJ1-2, with a tentative D call TRBD1 (5 bases). Trimming cost V 0 bases and J 3 bases, with 14 bases left between them. Germline V gene data show CDR1 as MNHEY and CDR2 as SVGEGT. This CDR3 has 16 amino acids. CDR3 DNA: TGTGCCAGCAGTTACTCCCAGACCGAAGGGGACTATGGCTACACCTTC. Translated, it gives CASSYSQTEGDYGYTF.

The J gene is TRBJ2-2, the V gene TRBV2, with unresolved D. The CDR3 spans 14 residues. Trimming took off 3 bases at V and 3 bases at J, with 8 bases between the two ends. CDR1 is SNHLY, CDR2 FYNNEI, per germline. CDR3 sequence reads: CASSENIHTGELFF. CDR3 bases: TGTGCCAGCAGTGAGAACATCCACACCGGGGAGCTGTTTTTT.

For the CDR3, the DNA is TGTGCCAGCAGCCAACCCCCCGGGACAGGATCCTACAATGAGCAGTTCTTC. Encoded protein: CASSQPPGTGSYNEQFF. The J gene is TRBJ2-1, the V gene TRBV3-1 (or the pseudogene TRBV3-2), with TRBD1 identical over 8 bases. The length of the CDR3 is 17 residues. Germline V gene sequence: CDR1 LGHDT, CDR2 YNNKEL (reference sequence). The junction had 7 bases not matched to a gene; V was cut back by 2 bases and J by 1 base.

This chain joins TRBV5-1 and TRBJ2-5; TRBD1 matches 9 bases. V lost 3 bases and J lost 2; bases outside the gene matches: 8. Germline V gene data show CDR1 as SGHRS and CDR2 as YFSETQ. The CDR3 sequence is 16 residues long. This CDR3 is CASSSGQGSLQETQYF. The CDR3 nucleotides read TGCGCCAGCAGCTCTGGACAGGGGTCCCTTCAAGAGACCCAGTACTTC.

V and J are TRBV28 and TRBJ2-4; perhaps TRBD1 as D (6 bases). In germline, CDR1 is MDHEN, CDR2 SYDVKM. Trimming pared 5 bases from V and 5 bases from J, leaving 10 bases between. CDR3 length: 13 residues. CDR3 DNA sequence: TGTGCCAGCAGTGGGGCAGGGGAAAACATTCAGTACTTC. This translates into CASSGAGENIQYF.